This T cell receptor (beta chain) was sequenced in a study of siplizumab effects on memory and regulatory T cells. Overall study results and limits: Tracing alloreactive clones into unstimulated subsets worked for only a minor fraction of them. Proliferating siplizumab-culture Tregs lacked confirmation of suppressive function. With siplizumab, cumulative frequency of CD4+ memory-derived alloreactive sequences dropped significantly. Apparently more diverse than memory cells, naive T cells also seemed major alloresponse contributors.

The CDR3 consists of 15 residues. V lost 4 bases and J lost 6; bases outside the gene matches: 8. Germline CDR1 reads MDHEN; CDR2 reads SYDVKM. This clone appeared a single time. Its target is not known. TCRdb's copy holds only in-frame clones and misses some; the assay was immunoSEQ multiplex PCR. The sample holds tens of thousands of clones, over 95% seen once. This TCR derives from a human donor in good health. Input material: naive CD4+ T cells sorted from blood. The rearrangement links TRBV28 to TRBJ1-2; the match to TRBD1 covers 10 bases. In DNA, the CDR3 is TGTGCCAGCAGTTCCCCGACAGGGGGCTTCCATGGCTACACCTTC. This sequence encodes CASSSPTGGFHGYTF.